This entry lists 24 T cell receptor beta chains sequenced from one sample in a study of HIV-infected patients and healthy controls. No cell fractionation was done, so the repertoire covers all unsorted peripheral blood T cells. Reverse transcription used around 500 ng RNA and constant-region primers for alpha and beta. Separate chain-specific third strand synthesis with multiplexing indices produced the alpha and beta libraries. Each CDR3 protein gets one entry after TCRdb re-called the 5' RACE reads with MiXCR. The sample carries 15,000 to 19,000 distinct CDR3 sequences, 6.5% to 7.5% recorded once. Specimen: blood. Receptor source: an adult in good health.

This clonotype showed up many times. The chain uses TRBV2 and TRBJ2-1, with TRBD2 matching 8 bases. J was trimmed by 5 bases and V by 0 bases; bases with no gene match: 3. The germline V gene has CDR1 SNHLY and CDR2 FYNNEI. This CDR3 has 15 amino acids. The CDR3 loop reads CASSEASGSDNEQFF. The CDR3 coding sequence is TGTGCCAGCAGTGAAGCCAGCGGGAGTGACAATGAGCAGTTCTTC.

This clonotype showed up many times. This chain connects TRBV6-2 or TRBV6-3 to TRBJ2-5; the D gene is possibly TRBD2 (6 bases). This CDR3 is built from 14 residues. V was trimmed by 2 bases and J by 5 bases, leaving 12 bases between them. Per germline, CDR1 MNHEY and CDR2 SVGEGT. CDR3 residues: CASSYASASETQYF. CDR3 DNA sequence: TGTGCCAGCAGTTACGCTAGCGCCTCCGAGACCCAGTACTTC.

The CDR3 reads CSARSSGPAVSYEQYF. CDR3 nucleotides: TGCAGTGCTAGGTCATCGGGGCCCGCGGTCTCCTACGAGCAGTACTTC. The chain uses TRBV20-1 and TRBJ2-7; D is tentatively TRBD1 or TRBD2 (5 bases each). The CDR3 extends over 16 amino acids. The germline V and J ends were trimmed by 3 bases and 0 bases, with 18 bases remaining between them. The germline V gene has CDR1 DFQATT and CDR2 SNEGSKA (reference sequence).

In this sample, this clonotype turned up many times. The chain employs TRBV7-9 and TRBJ2-1; D perhaps matches TRBD1 (6 bases). The CDR3 length is 15 residues. Germline CDR1 is SEHNR and CDR2 is FQNEAQ (reference sequence). Trimming removed 7 bases at V and 0 bases at J, with 13 bases between. The DNA of the CDR3 is TGTGCCAGCACCTTTGGACAGAGCTCCTACAATGAGCAGTTCTTC. This sequence encodes CASTFGQSSYNEQFF. The variable domain in full, with the rest retrieved from reference TRBV7-9 and TRBJ2-1, is DTGVSQNPRHKITKRGQNVTFRCDPISEHNRLYWYRQTLGQGPEFLTYFQNEAQLEKSRLLSDRFSAERPKGSFSTLEIQRTEQGDSAMYLCASTFGQSSYNEQFFGPGTRLTVL.

This clonotype was detected ten times or more. V and J are TRBV7-9 and TRBJ2-5; 11 nucleotides agree with TRBD2. Germline CDR1 reads SEHNR; CDR2 reads FQNEAQ (reference sequence). After removal of 2 bases from V and 3 bases from J, the junction contained 5 bases not matched to a gene. The CDR3 covers 16 residues. The CDR3 DNA is TGTGCCAGCAGCTTACAGCCTAGCGGGGGGAAAGAGACCCAGTACTTC. Translating gives CASSLQPSGGKETQYF.

This clonotype came up once. A read error may produce the germline difference seen at one junction end. The chain carries TRBV20-1 and TRBJ2-7; D possibly matches TRBD1 or TRBD2 (7 bases each). Germline V gives CDR1 DFQATT, CDR2 SNEGSKA (reference sequence). There are 14 residues in the CDR3. The CDR3, as DNA: TGCAGTGCTAGCTGGGAGGGGGCTAACTACGAGCATTACTTC. Protein sequence: CSASWEGANYEHYF.

Only a few counts were recorded for this clonotype. The DNA for the CDR3 is TGTGCCAGCAGCCGGGGAGGTTCTGGAAACACCATATATTTT. Protein product: CASSRGGSGNTIYF. The chain carries TRBV7-2 and TRBJ1-3; D is unclear. V was cut by 5 bases and J by 1 base, with 9 bases left in between. The CDR3 contains 14 residues. The germline V gene has CDR1 SGHTA and CDR2 FQGNSA.

Ten or more counts support this clonotype. V and J are TRBV5-1 and TRBJ2-1; possibly TRBD1 or TRBD2 for D (5 bases each). In germline, CDR1 is SGHRS, CDR2 YFSETQ. This CDR3 is 15 amino acids long. The V gene lost 0 bases and the J gene lost 1 base, with 8 bases spanning the gap. The CDR3 protein is CASSLGGVSYNEQFF. The CDR3 coding sequence is TGCGCCAGCAGCTTGGGAGGGGTATCCTACAATGAGCAGTTCTTC.

This clonotype showed up many times. The chain has TRBV2 and TRBJ1-1; TRBD1 is a possible D gene (5 bases). The CDR3 is 15 residues long. Germline V gene data show CDR1 as SNHLY and CDR2 as FYNNEI. V lost 3 bases, J lost 0 bases, and 11 bases lay in between. CDR3 DNA: TGTGCCAGCAGTGACAGGGCCCCCATGAACACTGAAGCTTTCTTT. It is translated as CASSDRAPMNTEAFF.

This clonotype appeared a few times. The rearrangement joins TRBV20-1 to TRBJ2-3; maybe TRBD2 (5 bases). Trimming shortened V by 0 bases and J by 4 bases, and 14 bases separated the two germline ends. The CDR3 is made up of 15 amino acids. CDR1 is DFQATT, CDR2 SNEGSKA, per germline (reference sequence). CDR3 loop: CSARDRSEGSDTQYF. The CDR3 DNA sequence: TGCAGTGCTAGAGATCGGAGCGAGGGCTCAGATACGCAGTATTTT.

Many counts were recorded for this clonotype. This chain links TRBV6-1 with TRBJ1-1; D ambiguous. Germline assignment: CDR1 MNHNS and CDR2 SASEGT. V was shortened by 8 bases and J by 1 base, with 11 bases between the two germline ends. The CDR3 has 13 residues. The CDR3 here is CASLADGNTEAFF. The CDR3 region has the DNA TGTGCCAGCCTGGCTGATGGGAACACTGAAGCTTTCTTT.

This clonotype was counted many times. The rearrangement uses TRBV12-3 or TRBV12-4 and TRBJ2-5, with D perhaps matching TRBD1 (6 bases). This CDR3 has 16 residues. Trimming pared 5 bases from V and 2 bases from J, leaving 18 bases between. The CDR3 DNA reads TGTGCCAGCAGTCCCCCCCAGGGGAAGGGGCAAGAGACCCAGTACTTC. Translating gives CASSPPQGKGQETQYF.

This clonotype was recorded many times. The chain couples TRBV19 to TRBJ2-7; the match to TRBD2 covers 8 bases. Germline CDR1 reads LNHDA; CDR2 reads SQIVND (reference sequence). The J segment lost 6 bases and the V segment lost 5 bases, leaving 3 bases of the junction unmatched. The CDR3 runs to 12 residues. The CDR3 DNA follows: TGTGCCAGTAGTCCCGGGGGGGCCGAGCAGTACTTC. This translates into CASSPGGAEQYF.

The table lists this clonotype with many counts. J is TRBJ2-5 and V is TRBV9; D might be TRBD1 or TRBD2, each matching 5 bases. Trimming took off 3 bases at V and 4 bases at J, with 10 bases between the two ends. CDR1 SGDLS and CDR2 YYNGEE come from the germline V gene. The length of the CDR3 is 13 residues. The CDR3 region is CASSGGAGETQYF. The CDR3 DNA sequence: TGTGCCAGCAGCGGAGGGGCGGGAGAGACCCAGTACTTC.

This clonotype was seen ten or more times. This chain uses TRBV6-1 with TRBJ1-4; 11 bases align to TRBD1. Looked up from germline, CDR1 is MNHNS and CDR2 is SASEGT. This CDR3 spans 15 amino acids. The J segment lost 3 bases and the V segment lost 6 bases, leaving 3 bases of the junction unmatched. The CDR3 here is CASSGTGGANEKLFF. CDR3 DNA: TGTGCCAGCAGCGGGACAGGGGGAGCTAATGAAAAACTGTTTTTT.

This clonotype was seen repeatedly, ten times or more. CDR3 DNA sequence: TGTGCCAGCAGCCAAAGACAGGGTTACTATGGCTACACCTTC. As protein: CASSQRQGYYGYTF. The chain has TRBV7-9 and TRBJ1-2; 7 bases match TRBD1. V lost 5 bases, J lost 3 bases, and 6 bases stayed unmatched. This CDR3 comprises 14 residues. The germline V gene has CDR1 SEHNR and CDR2 FQNEAQ (reference sequence). The entire variable domain, with the rest obtained from reference TRBV7-9 and TRBJ1-2, is as follows: DTGVSQNPRHKITKRGQNVTFRCDPISEHNRLYWYRQTLGQGPEFLTYFQNEAQLEKSRLLSDRFSAERPKGSFSTLEIQRTEQGDSAMYLCASSQRQGYYGYTFGSGTRLTVV.

This clonotype is large. This chain uses TRBV28 with TRBJ1-1, with unresolved D. Germline assignment: CDR1 MDHEN and CDR2 SYDVKM. Between the trimmed V and J ends, which lost 3 bases and 4 bases, there was a span of 6 bases. This CDR3 is 12 amino acids long. The CDR3 DNA sequence: TGTGCCAGCAGTTTCGAGGTCACTGAAGCTTTCTTT. It yields the protein CASSFEVTEAFF.

This clonotype was detected only a few times. This chain connects TRBV20-1 to TRBJ1-1, with D perhaps TRBD1 (6 bases). Per the germline V gene, CDR1 is DFQATT and CDR2 is SNEGSKA (reference sequence). This CDR3 is built from 13 residues. V shed 6 bases and J shed 4 bases, with 15 bases lying between them. The CDR3 DNA is TGCAGTGCCAGCGCAGGGGCGAGCACTGAAGCTTTCTTT. Protein product: CSASAGASTEAFF.

Ten or more counts support this clonotype. The gene calls are TRBV27 and TRBJ2-7; D may be TRBD2 (5 bases). Germline assignment: CDR1 MNHEY and CDR2 SMNVEV (reference sequence). Trimming left V 9 bases short and J 3 bases short, with 15 bases between. The CDR3 spans 13 residues. CDR3 region: CAREPETIYEQYF. The CDR3 region has the DNA TGTGCCAGAGAGCCGGAGACTATCTACGAGCAGTACTTC.

This clonotype was observed at least ten times. The CDR3 bases are TGCAGTGCGCCCCGACAGGGGGCTTTAACTGAAGCTTTCTTT. Its translation: CSAPRQGALTEAFF. The V gene is TRBV20-1, the J gene TRBJ1-1; 10 positions match TRBD1. The trim removed 6 bases at V and 5 bases at J, leaving 9 bases unmatched. The CDR3 extends over 14 amino acids. Germline lookup yields CDR1 DFQATT and CDR2 SNEGSKA (reference sequence).

J is TRBJ2-3 and V is TRBV30; tentative D call: TRBD2 (7 bases). CDR3 size: 16 residues. The germline gives CDR1 GTSNPN, CDR2 SVGIG (reference sequence). V shed 5 bases and J shed 2 bases, with 20 bases lying between them. Here the CDR3 DNA reads TGTGCCTGGGACGAACAGGGAGGGACGGTCACAGATACGCAGTATTTT. It specifies CAWDEQGGTVTDTQYF.

Only a few counts were recorded for this clonotype. The chain uses TRBV4-3 and TRBJ1-4; D remains unclear. Trimming stripped 0 bases from V and 8 bases from J, with 7 bases between. This CDR3 comprises 13 residues. Germline CDR1 is LGHNA and CDR2 is YSLEER. The CDR3 protein is CASSQERGEKLFF. The CDR3 nucleotides are TGCGCCAGCAGCCAAGAAAGAGGGGAAAAACTGTTTTTT.

A remark on this clonotype: A read error may explain this, as a much larger clone is one base away. In nucleotides, the CDR3 is TGTGCCAGCAGCTTATTGGGCTCGAGGGAAGAAAGACTGTTTTTT. This encodes CASSLLGSREERLFF. The rearrangement joins TRBV7-2 to TRBJ1-4; D gene ambiguous. Germline lookup yields CDR1 SGHTA and CDR2 FQGNSA. This CDR3 has 15 amino acids.

This clonotype was seen a few times. This chain connects TRBV6-2 or TRBV6-3 to TRBJ1-5; 7 bases fit TRBD1. The V segment lost 1 base and the J segment 4 bases; nucleotides outside the gene matches: 7. Germline V gene data show CDR1 as MNHEY and CDR2 as SVGEGT. The CDR3 covers 16 residues. CDR3 sequence (DNA): TGTGCCAGCAGTTACTGGGGACAGCGACAGAATCAGCCCCAGCATTTT. Translating it yields CASSYWGQRQNQPQHF.